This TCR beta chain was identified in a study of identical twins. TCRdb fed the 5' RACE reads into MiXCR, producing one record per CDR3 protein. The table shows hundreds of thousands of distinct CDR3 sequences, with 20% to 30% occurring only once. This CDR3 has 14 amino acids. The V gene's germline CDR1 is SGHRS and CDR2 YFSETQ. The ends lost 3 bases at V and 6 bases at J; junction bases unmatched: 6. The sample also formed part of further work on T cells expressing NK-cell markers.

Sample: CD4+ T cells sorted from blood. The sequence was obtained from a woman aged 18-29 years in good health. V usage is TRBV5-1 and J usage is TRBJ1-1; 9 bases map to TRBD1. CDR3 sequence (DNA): TGCGCCAGCAGCTCGGACAGGGGTAGCGCTGAAGCTTTCTTT. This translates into CASSSDRGSAEAFF.